The clone carrying this T cell receptor beta chain was seen a few times. Its antigen is unidentified. This entry comes from a study of response to subunit inactivated influenza vaccine. Notes on the study in general: Researchers suggested that each seasonal influenza vaccination recruits few new T cells.

The CDR3 is 15 amino acids. CDR1 and CDR2 (germline): SGHVS, FQNEAQ. V was pared by 5 bases and J by 2 bases, with 13 bases between. Using its own MiXCR run on the RT-PCR reads, TCRdb lists one record per CDR3 protein. The sample lists roughly 790,000 distinct CDR3 sequences; about 20% were seen once. The sequence derives from a man aged 50-60 years who received an inactivated influenza vaccine. This chain connects TRBV7-8 to TRBJ2-1; D perhaps matches TRBD2 (5 bases). This material consisted of PBMCs from blood, taken 5 to 6 days after vaccination. CDR3 sequence reads: CASSRYSEAYNEQFF. The CDR3 DNA reads TGTGCCAGCAGCCGGTACTCGGAGGCCTACAATGAGCAGTTCTTC.